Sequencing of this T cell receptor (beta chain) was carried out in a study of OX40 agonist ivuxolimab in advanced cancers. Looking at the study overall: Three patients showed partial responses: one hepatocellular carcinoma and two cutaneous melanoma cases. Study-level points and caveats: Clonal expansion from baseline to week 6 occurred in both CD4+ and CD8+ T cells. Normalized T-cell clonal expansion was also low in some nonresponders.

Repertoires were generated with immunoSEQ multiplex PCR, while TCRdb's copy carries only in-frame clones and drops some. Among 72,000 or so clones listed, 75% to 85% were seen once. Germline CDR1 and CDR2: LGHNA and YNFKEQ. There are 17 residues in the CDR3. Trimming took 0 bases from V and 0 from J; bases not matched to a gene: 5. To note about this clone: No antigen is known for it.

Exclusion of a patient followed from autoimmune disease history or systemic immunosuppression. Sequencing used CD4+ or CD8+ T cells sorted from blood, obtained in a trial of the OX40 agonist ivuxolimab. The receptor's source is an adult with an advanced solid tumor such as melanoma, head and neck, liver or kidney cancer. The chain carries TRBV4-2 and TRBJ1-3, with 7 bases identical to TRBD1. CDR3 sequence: CASSQDWGQSSGNTIYF. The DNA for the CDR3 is TGTGCCAGCAGCCAAGACTGGGGACAGAGCTCTGGAAACACCATATATTTT.